One and the same sample provided the 18 T cell receptor beta chains below, sequenced in a study of cytomegalovirus exposure and HLA in healthy donors. 13 Jbeta primers and 60 Vbeta primers were used for the PCR. Generated by immunoSEQ multiplex PCR, the TCRdb table keeps only in-frame clones and is missing some. The sample lists some 110,000 clones, approximately 80% occurring once. The sequencing sample was made of PBMCs. The receptors derive from a woman between 18 and 30 years old in good health and CMV-seropositive.

The chain couples TRBV10-2 to TRBJ1-3, with D maybe TRBD1 (5 bases). The CDR3 covers 15 residues. Germline loops: CDR1 WSHSY, CDR2 SAAADI. Trimming cost V 3 bases and J 1 base, with 10 bases left between them. In DNA form, the CDR3 reads TGCGCCAGCAGTGAATCGGGGGAATCTGGAAACACCATATATTTT. This sequence encodes CASSESGESGNTIYF.

This chain links TRBV11-2 with TRBJ2-5, with 7 bases lining up with TRBD1. From germline, CDR1 is SGHAT and CDR2 FQNNGV. J was trimmed by 5 bases and V by 1 base; bases with no gene match: 7. The CDR3 covers 15 residues. CDR3 in amino acids: CASSLAGQQVETQYF. The CDR3 coding sequence is TGTGCCAGCAGCTTAGCGGGACAGCAAGTGGAGACCCAGTACTTC.

This clone was observed a handful of times. CDR3 sequence: CASSLVQGEVGYTF. In nucleotides, the CDR3 is TGTGCCAGCAGTTTAGTACAGGGAGAAGTCGGCTACACCTTC. The gene calls are TRBV28 and TRBJ1-2; D might be TRBD1 (6 bases). With 2 bases removed from V and 8 bases from J, the gap between germline ends came to 15 bases. The CDR3 consists of 14 residues. From germline, CDR1 is MDHEN and CDR2 SYDVKM.

The chain carries TRBV19 and TRBJ2-2, with D tentatively TRBD2 (6 bases). V was cut by 2 bases and J by 5 bases, with 12 bases left in between. This CDR3 region has 15 residues. Germline lookup yields CDR1 LNHDA and CDR2 SQIVND (reference sequence). The CDR3 spells CASSIIAELTGELFF. CDR3 DNA sequence: TGTGCCAGTAGTATAATAGCGGAATTAACCGGGGAGCTGTTTTTT.

For this clone: One junction end does not reproduce the germline sequence, and a read error may be involved. This chain links TRBV4-1 with TRBJ2-3; 10 bases line up with TRBD2. This CDR3 contains 15 residues. Germline V CDR1 and CDR2: MGHRA, YSYEKL. This CDR3 reads CASSQVNDLGLAPYF. The CDR3 bases are TGCGCCAGCAGCCAAGTAAATGACCTGGGACTAGCGCCTTACTTT.

The chain carries TRBV28 and TRBJ1-1; D gene uncertain. V was shortened by 11 bases and J by 0 bases, with 16 bases between the two germline ends. There are 14 residues in the CDR3. The V gene's germline CDR1 is MDHEN and CDR2 SYDVKM. The CDR3 DNA reads as TGTGCCGGGCAGGTCGCGGGCTTGAACACTGAAGCTTTCTTT. Residues: CAGQVAGLNTEAFF.

The rearrangement links TRBV12-5 to TRBJ2-7; the match to TRBD2 covers 7 bases. V lost 6 bases and J lost 0; bases outside the gene matches: 5. The CDR3 contains 14 residues. The V gene's germline CDR1 is LGHNT and CDR2 FRNRAP. CDR3 sequence: CASGRGGISYEQYF. In nucleotides, the CDR3 is TGTGCTAGTGGGAGGGGAGGGATCTCCTACGAGCAGTACTTC.

This chain uses TRBV5-4 with TRBJ2-7; the D gene is possibly TRBD2 (6 bases). CDR3 length: 13 residues. V lost 0 bases and J lost 4, with 8 bases in between. The germline V gene has CDR1 SGHNT and CDR2 YYREEE (reference sequence). The CDR3 is CASSLGGVYEQYF. CDR3 coding DNA: TGTGCCAGCAGCTTGGGGGGGGTTTACGAGCAGTACTTC.

As for this clone: One junction end disagrees with the germline gene, perhaps due to a read error. This chain connects TRBV6-5 to TRBJ2-1, with D maybe TRBD1 (5 bases). The CDR3 is 15 amino acids. Looked up from germline, CDR1 is MNHEY and CDR2 is SVGAGI. Written as DNA, the CDR3 is TGTGCCAGCAGTCACGATAGGCAGGGCAAGCCGTCCATGCTCTTC. Encoded protein: CASSHDRQGKPSMLF.

This rearrangement joins TRBV30 to TRBJ2-5; 10 nucleotides agree with TRBD1. This CDR3 contains 13 residues. Germline CDR1 reads GTSNPN; CDR2 reads SVGIG (reference sequence). J was trimmed by 5 bases and V by 5 bases; bases with no gene match: 5. The CDR3, as DNA: TGTGCCTGGGACAGGGGGCGAGAGGAGACCCAGTACTTC. Amino acid sequence: CAWDRGREETQYF.

The chain uses TRBV28 and TRBJ1-4, with 7 bases matching TRBD1. Germline assignment: CDR1 MDHEN and CDR2 SYDVKM. CDR3 size: 14 residues. The J segment lost 0 bases and the V segment lost 6 bases, leaving 1 base of the junction unmatched. The CDR3 loop reads CASSGTATNEKLFF. DNA for the CDR3: TGTGCCAGCAGCGGGACAGCAACTAATGAAAAACTGTTTTTT.

V gene TRBV9 combines with J gene TRBJ1-3, with D maybe TRBD1 (5 bases). Germline loops: CDR1 SGDLS, CDR2 YYNGEE. Trimming left V 2 bases short and J 0 bases short, with 15 bases between. This CDR3 is built from 17 residues. CDR3 DNA: TGTGCCAGCAGCGTGCATGTCATTCAGGGCTCTGGAAACACCATATATTTT. Translated: CASSVHVIQGSGNTIYF.

The chain is built from TRBV6-4 and TRBJ2-1; no reliable D call. V gave up 3 bases and J gave up 7 bases, with 13 bases separating them. From germline, CDR1 is MRHNA and CDR2 SNTAGT. This CDR3 spans 14 amino acids. CDR3 coding DNA: TGTGCCAGCAGTGAAGTAGCCAGAGATAATGAGCAGTTCTTC. It yields the protein CASSEVARDNEQFF.

The chain carries TRBV25-1 and TRBJ2-5, with 8 positions matching TRBD2. Germline CDR1 is MGHDK and CDR2 is SYGVNS. V shed 4 bases, J shed 1 base, and the junction held 2 bases outside the gene matches. The CDR3 consists of 14 residues. CDR3 amino acids: CASSGLAFQETQYF. Written as DNA, the CDR3 is TGTGCCAGCAGTGGACTAGCGTTCCAAGAGACCCAGTACTTC.

This clone was observed a single time. The chain is built from TRBV27 and TRBJ2-6; D is unclear. Germline CDR1 is MNHEY and CDR2 is SMNVEV (reference sequence). The CDR3 is 15 residues long. V dropped 6 bases and J dropped 3 bases, with 12 bases sitting between them. CDR3 sequence reads: CASRATFFGANVLTF. CDR3 DNA sequence: TGTGCCAGCAGGGCCACATTCTTTGGGGCCAACGTCCTGACTTTC.

This chain connects TRBV7-9 to TRBJ2-1, with 11 bases identical to TRBD1. The germline V gene has CDR1 SEHNR and CDR2 FQNEAQ (reference sequence). There are 14 residues in the CDR3. J lost 8 bases, V lost 5 bases, and 5 bases had no gene match. The CDR3 sequence is CASSDPGQGDEQFF. The DNA for the CDR3 is TGTGCCAGCAGCGACCCGGGACAGGGGGATGAGCAGTTCTTC.

The gene calls are TRBV27 and TRBJ1-5; D is ambiguous. Trimming removed 5 bases from V and 2 bases from J, with 13 bases in between. CDR1 and CDR2 from the germline V gene are MNHEY and SMNVEV (reference sequence). This CDR3 comprises 15 residues. The CDR3 DNA is TGTGCCAGCAGTGGGCTCGGGGTTGGCAATCAGCCCCAGCATTTT. This codes for CASSGLGVGNQPQHF.

V is TRBV25-1 and J is TRBJ2-7; weak D call: TRBD1 (5 bases). CDR1 is MGHDK, CDR2 SYGVNS, per germline. This CDR3 spans 14 amino acids. V was pared by 1 base and J by 3 bases, with 10 bases between. The CDR3 DNA is TGTGCCAGCAGTGAATCAAGGGGAAACTACGAGCAGTACTTC. Its translation: CASSESRGNYEQYF.